Shown below are 22 T cell receptor beta chains from a single sample sequenced in a study of radiotherapy plus CTLA-4 blockade in lung cancer. This table comes from immunoSEQ multiplex PCR, and its TCRdb copy is limited to in-frame clones, with some not included. The sample holds 9,500 to 15,000 clones; around four fifths are singletons and the top ten take 25% to 30%. The sample in question was peripheral blood, obtained from a patient treated with radiotherapy plus ipilimumab. These receptors came from a human donor with non-small cell lung cancer that progressed on radiotherapy plus ipilimumab.

The V gene is TRBV4-3, the J gene TRBJ2-2; D unclear. The ends were cut back, 3 bases at V and 4 bases at J, with 18 bases in the middle. The CDR3 consists of 17 residues. Looked up from germline, CDR1 is LGHNA and CDR2 is YSLEER. Here the CDR3 DNA reads TGCGCCAGCAGCCATAAGCTTCCTTGGGTTTCCACCGGGGAGCTGTTTTTT. Encoded protein: CASSHKLPWVSTGELFF.

V usage is TRBV7-2 and J usage is TRBJ2-7; 7 bases match TRBD1. J was trimmed by 5 bases and V by 1 base; bases with no gene match: 5. The CDR3 extends over 14 amino acids. From germline, CDR1 is SGHTA and CDR2 FQGNSA. In DNA form, the CDR3 reads TGTGCCAGCAGCTTAGGTGACAGGGCTCACGAGCAGTACTTC. It translates to CASSLGDRAHEQYF.

The V call is TRBV6-5, the J call TRBJ2-1; TRBD1 might be the D (6 bases). The CDR3 length is 11 residues. Trimming took off 7 bases at V and 12 bases at J, with 13 bases between the two ends. Looked up from germline, CDR1 is MNHEY and CDR2 is SVGAGI. This CDR3 is CASNSGVGQFF. In nucleotides, the CDR3 is TGTGCCAGCAACTCAGGGGTAGGGCAGTTCTTC.

This rearrangement joins TRBV9 to TRBJ2-2; TRBD1 aligns across 10 bases. Germline V gene lookup returns CDR1 SGDLS and CDR2 YYNGEE. V lost 3 bases to trimming and J lost 4 bases; unmatched junction nucleotides: 3. The CDR3 runs 15 residues. As DNA, the CDR3 is TGTGCCAGCAGCGGGGGACAGGGGTTCACCGGGGAGCTGTTTTTT. As protein: CASSGGQGFTGELFF. Filled out from reference TRBV9 and TRBJ2-2, the complete variable domain reads DSGVTQTPKHLITATGQRVTLRCSPRSGDLSVYWYQQSLDQGLQFLIQYYNGEERAKGNILERFSAQQFPDLHSELNLSSLELGDSALYFCASSGGQGFTGELFFGEGSRLTVL.

In this sample, this clone turned up once. The chain recombines TRBV18 with TRBJ1-6, with unresolved D. The CDR3 loop spans 14 amino acids. Trimming pared 3 bases from V and 3 bases from J, leaving 6 bases between. CDR1 is KGHSH, CDR2 LQKENI, per germline. This CDR3 is CASSPGSYNSPLHF. DNA of the CDR3: TGTGCCAGCTCACCCGGGAGCTATAATTCACCCCTCCACTTT.

This chain joins TRBV2 and TRBJ1-5; D remains unclear. The V end was cut by 3 bases, the J end by 7 bases, with 7 bases between. Germline CDR1 SNHLY, CDR2 FYNNEI. The CDR3 length is 12 residues. The CDR3: CASSDSVQPQHF. The CDR3 DNA sequence: TGTGCCAGCAGTGATTCTGTCCAGCCCCAGCATTTT.

A single count supports this clone. The CDR3: CASSDRGRGNEQFF. CDR3 bases: TGTGCCAGCAGTGATCGGGGACGGGGTAATGAGCAGTTCTTC. The rearrangement links TRBV2 to TRBJ2-1; tentatively, D is TRBD1 or TRBD2 (5 bases each). V was cut by 3 bases and J by 7 bases, with 13 bases left in between. The CDR3 is made up of 14 amino acids. Germline values: CDR1 SNHLY, CDR2 FYNNEI.

The J gene is TRBJ1-4, the V gene TRBV2; no clear D. V shed 7 bases and J shed 13 bases, with 16 bases lying between them. CDR1 SNHLY and CDR2 FYNNEI come from the germline V gene. The CDR3 has 12 residues. For the CDR3, the DNA is TGTGCCAGCACTTACGAGCGCCAGAGACTGTTTTTT. It codes for CASTYERQRLFF.

This chain joins TRBV5-5 and TRBJ2-6; the D is unclear. V was cut by 3 bases and J by 1 base, with 14 bases left in between. Germline CDR1 and CDR2: SGHKS and YYEKEE (reference sequence). The CDR3 is made up of 17 amino acids. The CDR3 nucleotides are TGTGCCAGCAGCTCCCCGGGCCTAGGATCTGGGGCCAACGTCCTGACTTTC. Protein product: CASSSPGLGSGANVLTF.

The V call is TRBV5-1, the J call TRBJ2-2, with 9 bases that match TRBD2. This CDR3 is 14 amino acids long. The V segment lost 7 bases and the J segment 6 bases; nucleotides outside the gene matches: 7. The V gene's germline CDR1 is SGHRS and CDR2 YFSETQ. Here the CDR3 DNA reads TGCGCCAGCGGAACTAGCGGGCCCGCCGGGGAGCTGTTTTTT. Its protein is CASGTSGPAGELFF.

V and J are TRBV11-2 and TRBJ1-2, with D unclear. V lost 0 bases to trimming and J lost 0 bases, with 8 bases between them. The germline CDR1 and CDR2 sequences are SGHAT and FQNNGV. This CDR3 has 15 amino acids. The CDR3 loop is CASSLEVRANYGYTF. The CDR3 DNA reads as TGTGCCAGCAGCTTAGAGGTCAGAGCTAACTATGGCTACACCTTC.

The sample holds a few counts of this clone. The chain has TRBV19 and TRBJ1-2; tentative D call: TRBD1 (6 bases). Germline V gene lookup returns CDR1 LNHDA and CDR2 SQIVND (reference sequence). The V gene lost 5 bases and the J gene lost 5 bases, with 15 bases spanning the gap. The CDR3 has 14 amino acids. The CDR3 protein is CASSYRANSYGYTF. The DNA for the CDR3 is TGTGCCAGTAGTTACAGGGCGAATTCGTATGGCTACACCTTC.

The chain employs TRBV7-2 and TRBJ2-4; a weak D match, TRBD2 (6 bases). V lost 4 bases and J 7 bases, leaving 20 bases between the germline ends. The CDR3 has 16 residues. The germline CDR1 and CDR2 sequences are SGHTA and FQGNSA. CDR3 DNA sequence: TGTGCCAGCAGCTCCCGACTAGATGACCCGTACAACATTCAGTACTTC. As protein: CASSSRLDDPYNIQYF.

The genes are TRBV6-5 and TRBJ1-5; D might be TRBD1 (6 bases). The CDR3 is 15 amino acids. Germline loops: CDR1 MNHEY, CDR2 SVGAGI. Trimming shortened V by 0 bases and J by 7 bases, and 13 bases separated the two germline ends. The CDR3 loop is CASSYSSGGGQPQHF. The CDR3 nucleotides read TGTGCCAGCAGTTACTCATCGGGGGGCGGGCAGCCCCAGCATTTT.

The rearrangement joins TRBV18 to TRBJ2-7; D perhaps matches TRBD2 (6 bases). CDR1 is KGHSH and CDR2 is LQKENI in the germline V gene. The CDR3 has 16 residues. V was shortened by 4 bases and J by 0 bases, with 16 bases between the two germline ends. Here the CDR3 reads CASSLAPVGGSYEQYF. The CDR3 DNA is TGTGCCAGCTCACTTGCTCCTGTGGGAGGCTCCTACGAGCAGTACTTC.

The J gene is TRBJ1-1, the V gene TRBV7-3; D call uncertain. Germline V gene lookup returns CDR1 SGHTA and CDR2 FQGTGA. CDR3 length equals 13 residues. V dropped 4 bases and J dropped 0 bases, with 6 bases sitting between them. The CDR3: CASSSGLNTEAFF. As DNA, the CDR3 is TGTGCCAGCAGCTCGGGGTTGAACACTGAAGCTTTCTTT. The full variable domain, its missing parts supplied by reference TRBV7-3 and TRBJ1-1, is GAGVSQTPSNKVTEKGKYVELRCDPISGHTALYWYRQSLGQGPEFLIYFQGTGAADDSGLPNDRFFAVRPEGSVSTLKIQRTERGDSAVYLCASSSGLNTEAFFGQGTRLTVV.

This clone was seen a handful of times. This rearrangement joins TRBV19 to TRBJ2-7; no clear D. Germline CDR1 LNHDA, CDR2 SQIVND (reference sequence). This CDR3 has 13 residues. Trimming stripped 2 bases from V and 1 base from J, with 6 bases between. The CDR3 nucleotides are TGTGCCAGTAGTATACAGGAATCCTACGAGCAGTACTTC. The encoded protein is CASSIQESYEQYF.

This chain uses TRBV19 with TRBJ1-6; D possibly corresponds to TRBD1 (6 bases). The CDR3 spans 14 residues. The V gene lost 6 bases and the J gene lost 7 bases, with 13 bases spanning the gap. Looked up from germline, CDR1 is LNHDA and CDR2 is SQIVND (reference sequence). The chain's CDR3 is CASSPQGGNSPLHF. In nucleotides, the CDR3 is TGTGCCAGTAGCCCACAGGGTGGGAATTCACCCCTCCACTTT. Drawing the rest from reference TRBV19 and TRBJ1-6, the complete variable domain is DGGITQSPKYLFRKEGQNVTLSCEQNLNHDAMYWYRQDPGQGLRLIYYSQIVNDFQKGDIAEGYSVSREKKESFPLTVTSAQKNPTAFYLCASSPQGGNSPLHFGNGTRLTVT.

Points on this clone: Relative to the germline gene, one junction end is altered; a read error may explain this. J is TRBJ1-1 and V is TRBV6-5; no reliable D call. The CDR3 is made up of 13 amino acids. CDR1 and CDR2 from the germline V gene are MNHEY and SVGAGI. CDR3 DNA sequence: TGTGCCAGCAGACGGACCACGAACACTGAGGCTTTCTTT. Amino acid sequence: CASRRTTNTEAFF.

The chain couples TRBV19 to TRBJ2-1; 9 nucleotides match TRBD1. Germline lookup yields CDR1 LNHDA and CDR2 SQIVND (reference sequence). V trimming: 3 bases; J trimming: 2 bases; junction bases outside the gene matches: 8. The CDR3 sequence is 17 residues long. CDR3 DNA sequence: TGTGCCAGTAGTATCCACCTGGGACAGGGCCCCTACAATGAGCAGTTCTTC. It translates to CASSIHLGQGPYNEQFF.

This chain connects TRBV6-5 to TRBJ2-1; D perhaps matches TRBD1 (7 bases). The CDR3 totals 15 residues. Germline loops: CDR1 MNHEY, CDR2 SVGAGI. V lost 5 bases, J lost 9 bases, and 20 bases lay in between. The CDR3 DNA reads TGTGCCAGCAGTCCCCGACAGGGAACGGGGGCTGAGCAGTTCTTC. Translating it yields CASSPRQGTGAEQFF.

This chain uses TRBV6-5 with TRBJ1-3; no clear D. Between the trimmed V and J ends, which lost 6 bases and 1 base, there was a span of 10 bases. The CDR3 runs 14 residues. Per the germline V gene, CDR1 is MNHEY and CDR2 is SVGAGI. The CDR3, as DNA: TGTGCCAGCAGGTCCAGGTTTTCTGGAAACACCATATATTTT. Protein product: CASRSRFSGNTIYF.